Listed below are T cell receptor beta chains from one sample, sequenced in a study of blood T cells in healthy people across ages. TCRdb passed the 5' RACE reads through MiXCR, listing each CDR3 protein once. The table has more than 650,000 distinct CDR3 sequences, about a fifth seen once. Sequenced material: blood. The origin of the receptors is a man aged 70 or older in good health. The CDR3 runs from the conserved cysteine through the conserved F or W. Each record gives: D gene, clone size, J gene, V gene, CDR3 protein, CDR3 DNA. D genes are given only for firm matches. A clone size is listed for some rows: how often the clone was seen (once, few, many), or a class if it is expanded.

-	few	TRBJ1-5	TRBV12-3/TRBV12-4	CASRPGSQPQHF	TGTGCCAGCAGGCCTGGTAGTCAGCCCCAGCATTTT
-	few	TRBJ2-1	TRBV7-2	CASSLRRGALPSAYNEQFF	TGTGCCAGCAGCTTAAGGAGGGGGGCACTACCATCTGCTTACAATGAGCAGTTCTTC
TRBD1	-	TRBJ1-1	TRBV29-1	CSVEEPRQGSTEAFF	TGCAGCGTTGAAGAGCCACGACAGGGGTCCACTGAAGCTTTCTTT
-	few	TRBJ2-5	TRBV7-9	CASSPSNLYQETQYF	TGTGCCAGCAGCCCCAGCAATCTGTACCAAGAGACCCAGTACTTC
-	-	TRBJ2-1	TRBV5-1	CASSSSQGSGEQFF	TGCGCCAGCAGCTCTTCGCAGGGGTCGGGTGAGCAGTTCTTC
-	-	TRBJ1-2	TRBV12-3/TRBV12-4	CASSSSSRAYGYTF	TGTGCCAGCAGTTCCTCCAGTCGGGCCTATGGCTACACCTTC
-	few	TRBJ1-1	TRBV29-1	CSVEEDSLMNTEAFF	TGCAGCGTTGAGGAGGACAGTCTAATGAACACTGAAGCTTTCTTT
-	few	TRBJ1-1	TRBV7-9	CASSLSLSQAYTEAFF	TGTGCCAGCAGCCTATCCTTATCACAGGCCTACACTGAAGCTTTCTTT
TRBD1	few	TRBJ1-2	TRBV27	CAGRDRGQGYTF	TGTGCCGGCAGGGACAGGGGCCAAGGCTACACCTTC
TRBD2	-	TRBJ2-1	TRBV20-1	CSARDSGGRNEQFF	TGCAGTGCTAGAGATTCTGGCGGGAGAAATGAGCAGTTCTTC
TRBD2	few	TRBJ2-3	TRBV6-2/TRBV6-3	CASSSNDRAGGDTQYF	TGTGCCAGCAGTTCAAACGACCGAGCGGGGGGAGATACGCAGTATTTT
TRBD2	-	TRBJ2-1	TRBV15	CATSRGTSGGVNEQFF	TGTGCCACCAGCAGGGGTACTAGCGGGGGAGTCAATGAGCAGTTCTTC
-	-	TRBJ2-5	TRBV4-1	CASSLTENDPSTVRETQYF	TGCGCCAGCAGCCTCACCGAGAATGACCCCTCTACCGTCCGAGAGACCCAGTACTTC
-	-	TRBJ2-1	TRBV7-6	CASSPQWGTEYNEQFF	TGTGCCAGCAGCCCCCAATGGGGTACGGAATACAATGAGCAGTTCTTC